Listed below are T cell receptor beta chains from one sample, sequenced in a study of T cells after posttransplantation cyclophosphamide. The assay was immunoSEQ multiplex PCR, and TCRdb's table has in-frame clones only and misses some. Seen here are 45,000 or so clones, roughly nine tenths observed once, and the top ten hold around 3.1%. Sample: PBMCs. These receptors were obtained from a woman aged 45-65 years in good health and a related stem cell transplant donor. Both conserved end residues are part of each CDR3. The D gene is left open where the match is weak. Some rows have no size entry. The others give once, few or many, or a class for an expanded clone.

CDR3 protein	CDR3 DNA	V gene	clone size	J gene	D gene
CASSQQQDTEAFF	TGTGCCAGCAGCCAACAACAGGACACTGAAGCTTTCTTT	TRBV16	NA	TRBJ1-1	NA
CASSSLGDRANTGELFF	TGTGCCAGCAGCTCCCTAGGGGACAGGGCGAACACCGGGGAGCTGTTTTTT	TRBV4-2	NA	TRBJ2-2	TRBD1
CASSLSARGNTGELFF	TGTGCCAGCAGTTTATCGGCCAGGGGGAACACCGGGGAGCTGTTTTTT	TRBV28	once	TRBJ2-2	NA
CASSESTPNSGNTIYF	TGCGCCAGCAGTGAGTCGACACCGAACTCTGGAAACACCATATATTTT	TRBV10-1	NA	TRBJ1-3	NA
CASSTTGGNQPQHF	TGTGCCAGTAGTACAACAGGGGGGAATCAGCCCCAGCATTTT	TRBV19	NA	TRBJ1-5	TRBD1
CATPAKAGASNTGELFF	TGTGCCACCCCCGCGAAAGCGGGGGCTTCGAACACCGGGGAGCTGTTTTTT	TRBV19	once	TRBJ2-2	TRBD2
CASSMARTDTFEQYF	TGTGCCAGTAGTATGGCCCGGACAGATACTTTCGAGCAGTACTTC	TRBV19	NA	TRBJ2-7	NA
CASTSGGLETQYF	TGTGCCAGCACCTCAGGGGGGTTAGAGACCCAGTACTTC	TRBV9	NA	TRBJ2-5	NA
CASTQEGASSQPQHF	TGTGCCAGCACCCAGGAGGGGGCGAGCAGTCAGCCCCAGCATTTT	TRBV16	NA	TRBJ1-5	TRBD1
CASSLDHRLAGGLGEQFF	TGTGCCAGCAGCTTAGACCACCGACTAGCGGGAGGTCTAGGGGAGCAGTTCTTC	TRBV11-2	NA	TRBJ2-1	TRBD2
CASSPGSAGELFF	TGCGCCAGCAGCCCGGGATCGGCCGGGGAGCTGTTTTTT	TRBV5-1	NA	TRBJ2-2	NA
CAPPVEMSYGYTF	TGTGCCCCTCCCGTGGAGATGAGCTATGGCTACACCTTC	TRBV30	NA	TRBJ1-2	NA
CASSQEVLPSAAFF	TGTGCCAGCAGCCAAGAGGTACTTCCTAGCGCAGCTTTCTTT	TRBV4-2	once	TRBJ1-1	NA
CASSLRAQGSTEAFF	TGCGCCAGCAGCTTACGTGCACAGGGGAGCACTGAAGCTTTCTTT	TRBV5-1	NA	TRBJ1-1	TRBD1
CASSLTGAGNTIYF	TGTGCCAGCAGCTTGACAGGGGCTGGAAACACCATATATTTT	TRBV7-2	NA	TRBJ1-3	TRBD1
CASTTGGTGELFF	TGTGCCAGTACAACAGGTGGCACCGGGGAGCTGTTTTTT	TRBV19	NA	TRBJ2-2	NA
CASSGAAGALGEQFF	TGCGCCAGCAGCGGAGCGGCAGGAGCCTTAGGTGAGCAGTTCTTC	TRBV5-1	NA	TRBJ2-1	NA
CARSYPRARDCQPQHF	TGTGCCAGAAGCTATCCCCGGGCCAGGGATTGTCAGCCCCAGCATTTT	TRBV5-3	NA	TRBJ1-5	NA
CASSGETYNSPLHF	TGTGCCAGCAGTGGCGAGACCTATAATTCACCCCTCCACTTT	TRBV6-1	once	TRBJ1-6	NA
CASRVRGGSTEAFF	TGTGCCAGCAGGGTTCGGGGAGGGAGCACTGAAGCTTTCTTT	TRBV7-8	NA	TRBJ1-1	NA
CASSLLSSGLDTQYF	TGTGCCAGCAGCTTATTGTCTAGCGGGTTAGATACGCAGTATTTT	TRBV7-6	NA	TRBJ2-3	TRBD2
CASSIGLGRERNEQFF	TGTGCCAGTAGTATAGGGTTAGGGCGGGAGAGGAATGAGCAGTTCTTC	TRBV19	NA	TRBJ2-1	TRBD2
CASSSTPGQYNEKLFF	TGTGCCAGCAGCTCCACACCGGGACAGTATAATGAAAAACTGTTTTTT	TRBV7-9	NA	TRBJ1-4	TRBD1
CASSPGKGRDSPLHF	TGTGCCAGCAGTCCCGGGAAAGGTCGTGATTCACCCCTCCACTTT	TRBV28	NA	TRBJ1-6	NA
CASSFYLNSLDTEAFF	TGCGCCAGCAGCTTCTATCTCAACAGCTTGGACACTGAAGCTTTCTTT	TRBV5-1	NA	TRBJ1-1	NA
CASSLEGVVNEQFF	TGCGCCAGCAGCTTGGAGGGGGTGGTCAATGAGCAGTTCTTC	TRBV5-1	NA	TRBJ2-1	NA
CASSRPGTGNTEAFF	TGTGCCAGCTCACGACCCGGGACAGGGAACACTGAAGCTTTCTTT	TRBV18	once	TRBJ1-1	TRBD1
CASSLEGESSYEQYF	TGCGCCAGCAGCTTGGAGGGGGAGAGCTCCTACGAGCAGTACTTC	TRBV5-1	NA	TRBJ2-7	NA
CASSEARGYETQYF	TGTGCCAGCAGTGAAGCCCGGGGGTACGAGACCCAGTACTTC	TRBV2	NA	TRBJ2-5	NA
CASSLIPPGQGKTEAFF	TGCGCCAGCAGCTTGATCCCACCAGGACAGGGAAAAACTGAAGCTTTCTTT	TRBV5-1	NA	TRBJ1-1	TRBD1
CASSAPKLARGQETQYF	TGTGCCAGCAGCGCACCCAAGCTGGCCAGGGGCCAGGAGACCCAGTACTTC	TRBV9	NA	TRBJ2-5	NA
CASRTDRDRAWETQYF	TGTGCAAGTCGCACAGACCGGGACAGGGCTTGGGAGACCCAGTACTTC	TRBV12-2	NA	TRBJ2-5	NA
CASSQEHPLYEQYF	TGCGCCAGCAGCCAAGAACATCCCCTTTACGAGCAGTACTTC	TRBV4-1	NA	TRBJ2-7	NA
CASSEALRANTDTQYF	TGTGCCAGCAGTGAAGCGCTACGAGCGAACACAGATACGCAGTATTTT	TRBV6-1	once	TRBJ2-3	NA
CRTQTGLTEAFF	TGCAGGACTCAGACAGGGCTCACTGAAGCTTTCTTT	TRBV29-1	NA	TRBJ1-1	TRBD1
CASSRGTLVRDEQYF	TGTGCCAGTAGTAGAGGGACACTGGTTCGGGACGAGCAGTACTTC	TRBV19	NA	TRBJ2-7	NA
CASSFRQGATGEQYF	TGTGCCAGCAGCTTCCGACAGGGGGCTACGGGCGAGCAGTACTTC	TRBV9	NA	TRBJ2-7	TRBD1
CASSELRVTQYF	TGTGCCAGCAGTGAGTTGAGGGTGACCCAGTACTTC	TRBV6-1	NA	TRBJ2-5	NA